This is a list of T cell receptor beta chains from one sample in a study of blood T cell repertoires in COVID-19. Only in-frame clones appear in the TCRdb table, and some are missing; sequencing was by immunoSEQ multiplex PCR. The profile shows roughly 100,000 clones, 85% of them singletons. Material: peripheral blood. The receptors originated from a man aged 50-59 years with acute or convalescent COVID-19. Each CDR3 is given with its conserved first and last residue. The D gene is left open where the match is weak. The size of a clone is reported for some rows only, either as once, few or many, or as a class for expanded clones.

size: few; length: 16; V: TRBV28; D: TRBD2; J: TRBJ2-1; DNA: TGTGCCAGCAGTTTTTTGGGACTAGCCCCCTACAATGAGCAGTTCTTC; CDR3: CASSFLGLAPYNEQFF
size: few; length: 15; V: TRBV4-2; D: TRBD2; J: TRBJ2-7; DNA: TGTGCCAGCAGCCAAGCCCGGGAGGGCCACCCCGAGCAGTACTTC; CDR3: CASSQAREGHPEQYF
size: .; length: 16; V: TRBV19; D: TRBD1; J: TRBJ1-5; DNA: TGTGCCAGTAGTACAAGACAGGGTGTCGGCAATCAGCCCCAGCATTTT; CDR3: CASSTRQGVGNQPQHF
size: .; length: 15; V: TRBV6-2/TRBV6-3; D: .; J: TRBJ1-5; DNA: TGTGCCAGCAGTTACGAGGTCAGGGGAATTCAGCCCCAGCATTTT; CDR3: CASSYEVRGIQPQHF
size: .; length: 16; V: TRBV10-3; D: .; J: TRBJ2-3; DNA: TGTGCCATCAGGGACGAGCAGGGTAGGGGCACAGATACGCAGTATTTT; CDR3: CAIRDEQGRGTDTQYF
size: .; length: 15; V: TRBV24-1; D: TRBD2; J: TRBJ2-1; DNA: TGTGCCACCAGTGAGGGGGGGACTAGCGGGTTTGAGCAGTTCTTC; CDR3: CATSEGGTSGFEQFF
size: few; length: 16; V: TRBV11-2; D: .; J: TRBJ2-7; DNA: TGTGCCAGCAGCTTCATTCAACAGGGAAGTCCCTACGAGCAGTACTTC; CDR3: CASSFIQQGSPYEQYF
size: .; length: 18; V: TRBV4-1; D: TRBD2; J: TRBJ2-3; DNA: TGCGCCAGCAGCCAAGAGCGGGGAGGGCTAGCGGGAATAGATACGCAGTATTTT; CDR3: CASSQERGGLAGIDTQYF
size: .; length: 16; V: TRBV7-2; D: TRBD2; J: TRBJ2-2; DNA: TGTGCCAGCAGACCGAGACTAGCGGGAGTCACCGGGGAGCTGTTTTTT; CDR3: CASRPRLAGVTGELFF
size: .; length: 14; V: TRBV5-6; D: .; J: TRBJ2-3; DNA: TGTGCCAGCAGCCCTGGTGGGGGAGGAGATACGCAGTATTTT; CDR3: CASSPGGGGDTQYF
size: .; length: 16; V: TRBV2; D: .; J: TRBJ2-7; DNA: TGTGCCAGCAGCCCCGAAGGGGGGACAGACTCCTACGAGCAGTACTTC; CDR3: CASSPEGGTDSYEQYF
size: .; length: 14; V: TRBV10-2; D: TRBD2; J: TRBJ2-5; DNA: TGCGCCAGCCGCGGACTAGCGGGGGAAGAGACCCAGTACTTC; CDR3: CASRGLAGEETQYF
size: few; length: 12; V: TRBV12-3/TRBV12-4; D: .; J: TRBJ2-7; DNA: TGTGCCAGCAACGCGGGGACCTACGAGCAGTACTTC; CDR3: CASNAGTYEQYF
size: .; length: 15; V: TRBV9; D: TRBD2; J: TRBJ2-2; DNA: TGTGCCAGCAGCGTACTAGCGGGCAACACCGGGGAGCTGTTTTTT; CDR3: CASSVLAGNTGELFF
size: .; length: 15; V: TRBV3-1/TRBV3-2; D: TRBD1; J: TRBJ1-6; DNA: TGTGCCAGCAGCCAAGGGGGACAGGGGAATTCACCCCTCCACTTT; CDR3: CASSQGGQGNSPLHF
size: .; length: 14; V: TRBV6-5; D: .; J: TRBJ1-2; DNA: TGTGCCAGCAGTTACTCCGGGTTTAGCTATGGCTACACCTTC; CDR3: CASSYSGFSYGYTF
size: .; length: 14; V: TRBV5-4; D: TRBD2; J: TRBJ2-3; DNA: TGTGCCAGCAGCTTGGTAGCGGGAGCCGATACGCAGTATTTT; CDR3: CASSLVAGADTQYF
size: .; length: 15; V: TRBV7-8; D: TRBD2; J: TRBJ2-1; DNA: TGTGCCAGCAGCTTGAGCGGGATTTCCTACAATGAGCAGTTCTTC; CDR3: CASSLSGISYNEQFF
size: .; length: 15; V: TRBV19; D: TRBD2; J: TRBJ2-3; DNA: TGTGCCAGTAGATTAGCGGGGGTAGACACAGATACGCAGTATTTT; CDR3: CASRLAGVDTDTQYF
size: once; length: 13; V: TRBV12-3/TRBV12-4; D: .; J: TRBJ1-2; DNA: TGTGCCAGCAGCCTCGGGGGACGGGGGGGCTACACCTTC; CDR3: CASSLGGRGGYTF
size: .; length: 12; V: TRBV6-5; D: .; J: TRBJ2-1; DNA: TGTGCCAGCAGCCCAACAGGGAATGAGCAGTTCTTC; CDR3: CASSPTGNEQFF
size: .; length: 11; V: TRBV28; D: .; J: TRBJ1-1; DNA: TGTGCCAGCAGTTTTACTGCGGGAGCTTTCTTT; CDR3: CASSFTAGAFF
size: .; length: 13; V: TRBV6-5; D: .; J: TRBJ1-1; DNA: TGTGCCAGCAGTCGGGGGGTGGGGTCTGAAGCTTTCTTT; CDR3: CASSRGVGSEAFF
size: .; length: 13; V: TRBV5-1; D: .; J: TRBJ1-4; DNA: TGCGCCAGCAGCCCCTTAACTAATGAAAAACTGTTTTTT; CDR3: CASSPLTNEKLFF
size: few; length: 12; V: TRBV19; D: .; J: TRBJ1-2; DNA: TGTGCCAGTAGTCACGGACAAGGAGGCTACACCTTC; CDR3: CASSHGQGGYTF
size: .; length: 13; V: TRBV6-1; D: .; J: TRBJ2-7; DNA: TGTGCCAGCAGTGACAGGGCCTCCTACGAGCAGTACTTC; CDR3: CASSDRASYEQYF
size: .; length: 16; V: TRBV7-6; D: TRBD2; J: TRBJ2-1; DNA: TGTGCCAGCAGCCCGGGGGTTGCGGGAGGTTACAATGAGCAGTTCTTC; CDR3: CASSPGVAGGYNEQFF
size: .; length: 13; V: TRBV28; D: .; J: TRBJ1-5; DNA: TGTGCCAGCAGAATCGGTAGCAATCAGCCCCAGCATTTT; CDR3: CASRIGSNQPQHF
size: few; length: 14; V: TRBV5-1; D: .; J: TRBJ2-3; DNA: TGCGCCAGCAGCTTACGCCTAACAGGAAATACGCAGTATTTT; CDR3: CASSLRLTGNTQYF
size: few; length: 14; V: TRBV4-2; D: TRBD1; J: TRBJ1-2; DNA: TGTGCCAGCAGCCAAGACGGGACAGGCGCTGGCTACACCTTC; CDR3: CASSQDGTGAGYTF
size: once; length: 14; V: TRBV24-1; D: .; J: TRBJ2-3; DNA: TGTGCCACCAGTGGGACAGTGTATACAGATACGCAGTATTTT; CDR3: CATSGTVYTDTQYF
size: .; length: 15; V: TRBV7-3; D: .; J: TRBJ2-3; DNA: TGTGCCAGCACCACTGGGCAGGGTAGCACAGATACGCAGTATTTT; CDR3: CASTTGQGSTDTQYF
size: .; length: 21; V: TRBV18; D: TRBD1; J: TRBJ2-7; DNA: TGTGCCAGCTCCCCACGCCCGGCCTACCTGCTCCGGGACAGGGGGCTTTACGAGCAGTACTTC; CDR3: CASSPRPAYLLRDRGLYEQYF
size: .; length: 14; V: TRBV19; D: TRBD1; J: TRBJ1-6; DNA: TGTGCCAGTAGATTGACAGGGGGTAGGTCACCCCTCCACTTT; CDR3: CASRLTGGRSPLHF
size: .; length: 14; V: TRBV25-1; D: .; J: TRBJ1-6; DNA: TGTGCCAGCACCTCCGGGACATGGAATTCACCCCTCCACTTT; CDR3: CASTSGTWNSPLHF
size: .; length: 18; V: TRBV19; D: .; J: TRBJ2-7; DNA: TGTGCCAGTAGTATAGATACTCTGACCCCGGGTAGCTCCTACGAGCAGTACTTC; CDR3: CASSIDTLTPGSSYEQYF
size: few; length: 17; V: TRBV27; D: TRBD1; J: TRBJ1-6; DNA: TGTGCCAGCAGTTTAAGGGGGGACAGCTCCTATAATTCACCCCTCCACTTT; CDR3: CASSLRGDSSYNSPLHF
size: .; length: 15; V: TRBV6-5; D: .; J: TRBJ2-1; DNA: TGTGCCAGCAGTTTTCGGGTTATTACCTACAATGAGCAGTTCTTC; CDR3: CASSFRVITYNEQFF
size: .; length: 16; V: TRBV10-3; D: .; J: TRBJ1-1; DNA: TGTGCCATCAGTGTTATCCTGGGGGGTTCGAACACTGAAGCTTTCTTT; CDR3: CAISVILGGSNTEAFF
size: .; length: 16; V: TRBV7-3; D: TRBD2; J: TRBJ2-2; DNA: TGTGCCAGCAGCCCTCCCGCGGGGGGAGGAGCCGGGGAGCTGTTTTTT; CDR3: CASSPPAGGGAGELFF
size: .; length: 14; V: TRBV13; D: TRBD1; J: TRBJ2-7; DNA: TGTGCCAGCAGCCACCAGGGGGATCGGGACGAGCAGTACTTC; CDR3: CASSHQGDRDEQYF
size: .; length: 12; V: TRBV3-1/TRBV3-2; D: .; J: TRBJ2-3; DNA: TGTGCCAGCAGCCAAGTAATCGATACGCAGTATTTT; CDR3: CASSQVIDTQYF
size: .; length: 13; V: TRBV9; D: .; J: TRBJ2-5; DNA: TGTGCCAGCAGCGTATCTAGCCAAGAGACCCAGTACTTC; CDR3: CASSVSSQETQYF
size: .; length: 14; V: TRBV15; D: TRBD1; J: TRBJ2-2; DNA: TGTGCCACCAGCAGTCAGGGGGCCATCGGGGAGCTGTTTTTT; CDR3: CATSSQGAIGELFF
size: .; length: 15; V: TRBV4-2; D: TRBD1; J: TRBJ1-1; DNA: TGTGCCAGCAGCCAAGATTGGGGACAGGGACGGACGGCTTTCTTT; CDR3: CASSQDWGQGRTAFF